This is a list of T cell receptor beta chains from one sample in a study of cytomegalovirus exposure and HLA in healthy donors. The repertoire was sequenced with immunoSEQ multiplex PCR; TCRdb's copy has only in-frame clones and lacks some. The sample lists over 150,000 clones, around three quarters occurring once. Sequencing was performed on PBMCs. These receptors originate from a man younger than 45 in good health and CMV-seropositive. Each CDR3 is given with its conserved first and last residue. A D gene is named only where the DNA matches it firmly. A row's size may be missing; if present it is once, few, many or a size class.

D,J,V,size,CDR3,DNA
TRBD1,TRBJ2-3,TRBV7-6,few,CASSSYLRQGLSDTQYF,TGTGCCAGCAGTTCATACCTGAGACAGGGGTTGTCAGATACGCAGTATTTT
.,TRBJ2-7,TRBV27,.,CASSLSPGGYEQYF,TGTGCCAGCAGTTTATCGCCAGGGGGGTACGAGCAGTACTTC
TRBD1,TRBJ2-2,TRBV7-3,.,CASSLGTASGTGELFF,TGTGCCAGCAGCTTAGGGACAGCCTCGGGCACCGGGGAGCTGTTTTTT
TRBD2,TRBJ2-5,TRBV7-3,.,CASSRGGSGGEETQYF,TGTGCCAGCAGCCGCGGGGGTAGCGGGGGGGAAGAGACCCAGTACTTC
TRBD2,TRBJ2-7,TRBV30,.,CAWSTSGGVRGEYF,TGTGCCTGGAGCACTAGCGGGGGGGTCCGTGGTGAGTACTTC
.,TRBJ1-1,TRBV5-8,.,CASSHKLTERSVGAFF,TGTGCCAGCAGCCATAAACTGACAGAGCGCTCGGTGGGAGCTTTCTTT
TRBD1,TRBJ2-7,TRBV5-5,few,CASSWGQGAYEQYF,TGTGCCAGCAGCTGGGGACAGGGGGCCTACGAGCAGTACTTC
.,TRBJ2-7,TRBV19,.,CASSIGLATYEQYF,TGTGCCAGTAGTATAGGTCTAGCGACCTACGAGCAGTACTTC
.,TRBJ1-5,TRBV5-1,.,CASSLSTGGSNQPQHF,TGCGCCAGCAGCTTATCGACAGGTGGTAGCAATCAGCCCCAGCATTTT
.,TRBJ2-7,TRBV9,.,CASSVGTKHEQYF,TGTGCCAGCAGCGTAGGGACAAAACACGAGCAGTACTTC
TRBD1,TRBJ1-6,TRBV7-3,.,CASSPGTEHNSPLHF,TGTGCCAGCAGCCCTGGGACAGAACATAATTCACCCCTCCACTTT
TRBD1,TRBJ1-4,TRBV9,.,CASSVTGVTNEKLFF,TGTGCCAGCAGCGTTACAGGGGTAACTAATGAAAAACTGTTTTTT
.,TRBJ1-1,TRBV2,.,CATQGRGTEAFF,TGTGCCACCCAGGGCCGGGGGACTGAAGCTTTCTTT
.,TRBJ2-7,TRBV7-9,.,CASSSLPGDGYEQYF,TGTGCCAGCAGTTCCCTACCAGGCGATGGCTACGAGCAGTACTTC
.,TRBJ2-7,TRBV28,.,CASNPGPRYEQYF,TGTGCCAGCAACCCGGGTCCACGCTACGAGCAGTACTTC
TRBD1,TRBJ2-1,TRBV27,few,CASKRQGANEQFF,TGTGCCAGCAAGCGACAGGGGGCCAATGAGCAGTTCTTC
TRBD1,TRBJ2-7,TRBV7-6,once,CASSTRDSSSYEQYF,TGTGCCAGCAGCACCCGGGACAGTAGCTCCTACGAGCAGTACTTC
TRBD1,TRBJ1-1,TRBV4-3,few,CASSQANRGTEAFF,TGCGCCAGCAGCCAAGCGAACAGGGGCACTGAAGCTTTCTTT
TRBD1,TRBJ2-5,TRBV2,once,CASGQGGETQYF,TGTGCCAGCGGACAGGGAGGCGAGACCCAGTACTTC
TRBD1,TRBJ2-1,TRBV15,.,CATSRVGQGARNEQFF,TGTGCCACCAGCAGAGTGGGACAGGGGGCGCGGAATGAGCAGTTCTTC
TRBD2,TRBJ2-5,TRBV4-1,.,CASSQVLAGDTQYF,TGCGCCAGCAGCCAAGTACTAGCGGGGGACACCCAGTACTTC
TRBD1,TRBJ1-5,TRBV10-3,.,CAIKKPPGQGRHKTQHF,TGTGCCATCAAAAAACCTCCGGGACAGGGCCGTCATAAGACCCAGCATTTT
.,TRBJ2-6,TRBV28,.,CASSLDTRELSGANVLTF,TGTGCCAGCAGTTTAGACACCAGGGAACTTTCTGGGGCCAACGTCCTGACTTTC
.,TRBJ2-7,TRBV7-3,.,CASSYFNGDEQYF,TGTGCCAGCAGCTATTTCAACGGGGACGAGCAGTACTTC
TRBD1,TRBJ1-1,TRBV5-1,.,CASSLGQGVTEAFF,TGCGCCAGCAGCTTAGGACAGGGTGTCACTGAAGCTTTCTTT
TRBD1,TRBJ2-7,TRBV27,.,CASSSPGQGYEQYF,TGTGCCAGCAGTTCACCAGGACAGGGTTACGAGCAGTACTTC
.,TRBJ2-7,TRBV5-6,few,CASSLIDTSYEQYF,TGTGCCAGCAGCTTGATAGACACCTCCTACGAGCAGTACTTC
TRBD1,TRBJ2-7,TRBV25-1,.,CASSDDREPYEQYF,TGTGCCAGCAGTGATGACAGGGAGCCCTACGAGCAGTACTTC